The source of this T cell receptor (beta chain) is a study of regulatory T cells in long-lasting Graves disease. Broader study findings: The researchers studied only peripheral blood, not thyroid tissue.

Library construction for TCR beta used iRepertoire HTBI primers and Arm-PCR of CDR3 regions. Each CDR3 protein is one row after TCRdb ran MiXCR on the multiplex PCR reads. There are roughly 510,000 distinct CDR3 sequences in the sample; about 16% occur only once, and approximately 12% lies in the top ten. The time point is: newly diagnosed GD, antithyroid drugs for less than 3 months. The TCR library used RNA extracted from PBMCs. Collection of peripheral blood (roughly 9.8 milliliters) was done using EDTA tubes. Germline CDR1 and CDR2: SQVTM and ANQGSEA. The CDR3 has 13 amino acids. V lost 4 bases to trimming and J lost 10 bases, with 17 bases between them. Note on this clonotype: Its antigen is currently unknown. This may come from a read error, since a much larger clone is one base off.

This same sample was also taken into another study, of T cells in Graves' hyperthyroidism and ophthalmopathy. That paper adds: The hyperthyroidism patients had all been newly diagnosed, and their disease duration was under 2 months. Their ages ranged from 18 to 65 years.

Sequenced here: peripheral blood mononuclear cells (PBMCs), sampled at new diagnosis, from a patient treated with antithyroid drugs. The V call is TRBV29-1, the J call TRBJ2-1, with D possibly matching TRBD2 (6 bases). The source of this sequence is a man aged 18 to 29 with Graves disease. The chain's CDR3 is CSVGLASTYEQFF. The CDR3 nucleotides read TGCAGCGTTGGGCTAGCGTCAACCTACGAGCAGTTCTTC.